This T cell receptor beta chain is drawn from a study of T cell changes during pregnancy in multiple sclerosis. This clone was seen just once. Method: immunoSEQ multiplex PCR; TCRdb's copy keeps in-frame clones and lacks some. The sample has fewer than 45,000 clones, around nine tenths seen once. This receptor was obtained from a female donor in good health, enrolled as a control in a pregnancy study. The specimen comprised CD4+ T cells from peripheral blood mononuclear cells, sampled after pregnancy.

For the CDR3, the DNA is TGTGCCAGCAGCGTCTTGACAGGGACGAACACTGAAGCTTTCTTT. Amino acids: CASSVLTGTNTEAFF. V usage is TRBV9 and J usage is TRBJ1-1; 7 nucleotides match TRBD1. Looked up from germline, CDR1 is SGDLS and CDR2 is YYNGEE. The CDR3 consists of 15 residues. Trimming took 2 bases from V and 1 from J; bases not matched to a gene: 5. The full variable domain, its missing parts supplied by reference TRBV9 and TRBJ1-1, is DSGVTQTPKHLITATGQRVTLRCSPRSGDLSVYWYQQSLDQGLQFLIQYYNGEERAKGNILERFSAQQFPDLHSELNLSSLELGDSALYFCASSVLTGTNTEAFFGQGTRLTVV.